A selection of T cell receptor beta chains follows, all from one sample in a study of T-cell reconstitution after alpha-beta-depleted transplantation in children. Via MiXCR, TCRdb re-called the PCR reads, giving one row per CDR3 protein. The repertoire holds just over 950,000 distinct CDR3 sequences, with 25% to 30% as singletons. Source: PBMCs, mostly from graft donor cells, taken 360 days after TCRalphabeta/CD19-depleted stem cell transplant. These receptors originate from a boy younger than two who had a stem cell transplant for SCID, so the T cells may come from the graft donor. The CDR3 runs from the conserved cysteine through the conserved F or W. D genes are given only for firm matches. Clone size is not always given. Where it is, it says once, few, many or a class for expanded clones.

v_call	j_call	clone_size	d_call	cdr3_aa	cdr3_nt
TRBV5-1	TRBJ2-1	many	-	CASNPGVVDSYNEQFF	TGCGCCAGCAACCCGGGAGTAGTTGATTCCTACAATGAGCAGTTCTTC
TRBV2	TRBJ2-7	-	TRBD1	CASSEQGAGEQYF	TGTGCCAGCAGTGAACAGGGGGCAGGGGAGCAGTACTTC
TRBV5-1	TRBJ2-2	-	TRBD2	CASSSAGLAATGELFF	TGCGCCAGCAGCTCCGCTGGACTAGCGGCCACCGGGGAGCTGTTTTTT
TRBV28	TRBJ2-7	-	-	CASSRYPDSSYEQYF	TGTGCCAGCAGTCGTTACCCGGACAGTTCCTACGAGCAGTACTTC
TRBV5-4	TRBJ2-5	-	-	CASSSTLGGKGETQYF	TGTGCCAGCAGCTCAACACTAGGGGGGAAGGGGGAGACCCAGTACTTC
TRBV5-1	TRBJ2-3	-	-	CASSALTFSGGQDTQYF	TGCGCCAGCAGCGCCCTGACCTTTTCGGGGGGACAAGATACGCAGTATTTT
TRBV20-1	TRBJ1-2	-	-	CSAHGGPSYGYTF	TGCAGTGCCCACGGGGGGCCGAGCTATGGCTACACCTTC
TRBV20-1	TRBJ2-3	-	-	CSARDATRRPDTQYF	TGCAGTGCTAGAGATGCCACCCGACGGCCAGATACGCAGTATTTT
TRBV20-1	TRBJ2-7	-	TRBD2	CSARGLAGSEQYF	TGCAGTGCTAGGGGACTAGCGGGGTCAGAGCAGTACTTC
TRBV3-1	TRBJ2-2	few	-	CASSQEPLVLTGELFF	TGTGCCAGCAGCCAAGAACCACTAGTTTTGACCGGGGAGCTGTTTTTT
TRBV20-1	TRBJ2-5	few	TRBD2	CSARGLAGAKTQYF	TGCAGTGCTAGAGGGCTAGCGGGGGCGAAGACCCAGTACTTC
TRBV10-3	TRBJ2-1	-	TRBD1	CAISEGQAYNEQFF	TGTGCCATCAGTGAAGGACAGGCATACAATGAGCAGTTCTTC
TRBV4-2	TRBJ2-7	once	-	CASSHLLEYEQYF	TGTGCCAGCAGCCACCTACTAGAGTACGAGCAGTACTTC
TRBV20-1	TRBJ1-1	few	-	CSATPKNTEAFF	TGCAGTGCTACGCCCAAGAACACTGAAGCTTTCTTT
TRBV5-5	TRBJ2-1	few	-	CASSLGADNEQFF	TGTGCCAGCAGCCTCGGAGCTGACAATGAGCAGTTCTTC
TRBV6-1	TRBJ1-5	few	-	CASAKTLSNQPQHF	TGTGCCAGCGCGAAAACACTTAGCAATCAGCCCCAGCATTTT